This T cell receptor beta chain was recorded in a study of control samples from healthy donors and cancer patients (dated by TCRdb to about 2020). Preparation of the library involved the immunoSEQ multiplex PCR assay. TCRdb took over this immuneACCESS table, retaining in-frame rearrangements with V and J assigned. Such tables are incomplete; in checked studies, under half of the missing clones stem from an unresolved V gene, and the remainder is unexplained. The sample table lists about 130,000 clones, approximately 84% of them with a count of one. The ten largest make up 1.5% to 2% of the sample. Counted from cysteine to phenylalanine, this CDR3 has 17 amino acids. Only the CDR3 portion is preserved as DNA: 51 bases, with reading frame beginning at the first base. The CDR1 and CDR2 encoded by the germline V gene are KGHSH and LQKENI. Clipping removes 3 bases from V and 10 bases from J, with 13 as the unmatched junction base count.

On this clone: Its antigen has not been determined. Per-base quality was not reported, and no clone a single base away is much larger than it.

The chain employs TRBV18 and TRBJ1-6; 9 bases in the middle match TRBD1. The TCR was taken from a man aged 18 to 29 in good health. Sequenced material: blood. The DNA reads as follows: TGTGCCAGCTCACCTTCCCAGGGGGACAGGGATCTCTCACCCCTCCACTTT. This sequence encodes CASSPSQGDRDLSPLHF. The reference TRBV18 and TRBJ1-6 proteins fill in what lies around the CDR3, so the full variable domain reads NAGVMQNPRHLVRRRGQEARLRCSPMKGHSHVYWYRQLPEEGLKFMVYLQKENIIDESGMPKERFSAEFPKEGPSILRIQQVVRGDSAAYFCASSPSQGDRDLSPLHFGNGTRLTVT.